Below, one T cell receptor (beta chain) is given with its context. The CDR3 loop spans 14 amino acids. CDR1 is SNHLY and CDR2 is FYNNEI in the germline V gene. V trimming: 10 bases; J trimming: 8 bases; junction bases outside the gene matches: 11. Blood draws occurred at baseline, cycle 4 day 1, and cycle 7 day 1. These data come from a study of OX40 agonist ivuxolimab in advanced cancers. On the study more broadly: The patients' treatment was ivuxolimab, an agonistic anti-OX40 (CD134) antibody.

Here immunoSEQ multiplex PCR was the method, and the copy in TCRdb shows in-frame clones only, minus some. The table includes tens of thousands of clones, approximately 87% detected once. The gene calls are TRBV2 and TRBJ1-4; 9 nucleotides match TRBD1. The TCR originated in an adult with an advanced solid tumor such as melanoma, head and neck, liver or kidney cancer. The specimen was CD4+ or CD8+ T cells sorted from blood, collected in a trial of the OX40 agonist ivuxolimab. CDR3 DNA: TGTGCCATAATACGACAGGGGGGAGGGGAAAAACTGTTTTTT. This gives the protein CAIIRQGGGEKLFF.